This T cell receptor (beta chain) originates from a study of blood T cell repertoires in COVID-19. Study overall: Specimens from acute and convalescent COVID-19 originated in the United States, Italy and Spain.

Profiled with immunoSEQ multiplex PCR; TCRdb holds only in-frame clones, not every one. The table records 200,000 to 300,000 clones, roughly 80% of them present only once. The CDR3 is 14 residues long. Trimming at V came to 4 bases and at J to 2 bases, leaving 2 bases not matched to a gene. CDR1 and CDR2 from the germline V gene are SGHAT and FQNNGV. The clonotype comes from a woman aged 55 to 70 with active or convalescent COVID-19. The specimen was peripheral blood. The chain links TRBV11-2 to TRBJ2-5, with 9 bases aligning to TRBD1. As DNA, the CDR3 is TGTGCCAGCAGCTCGGGACAGGGTCAAGAGACCCAGTACTTC. It translates to CASSSGQGQETQYF.